These 2 T cell receptor beta chains were all obtained from the same sample, sequenced in a study of blood T cell repertoires in COVID-19. Data came from immunoSEQ multiplex PCR; TCRdb stores just in-frame clones and leaves some out. The data contain approximately 500,000 clones, 85% to 90% of them singletons. Sequenced material: PBMCs or T cells enriched from blood (not recorded which). Source of these receptors: a woman in her 40s who had recovered from COVID-19.

This clone has only one observation. The chain employs TRBV7-2 and TRBJ2-7; D remains unclear. CDR3 length: 12 amino acids. V was cut by 10 bases and J by 1 base, with 11 bases left in between. Germline V gene data show CDR1 as SGHTA and CDR2 as FQGNSA. CDR3 DNA sequence: TGTGCCATCTCGACTCGTTCCTACGAGCAGTACTTC. Its translation: CAISTRSYEQYF.

The rearrangement uses TRBV5-1 and TRBJ2-7; a possible D gene is TRBD1 (5 bases). This CDR3 is built from 14 residues. Trimming shortened V by 2 bases and J by 1 base, and 10 bases separated the two germline ends. CDR1 is SGHRS, CDR2 YFSETQ, per germline. The CDR3 nucleotides read TGCGCCAGCAGCTTCAATCGACAGTCCTACGAGCAGTACTTC. Its protein is CASSFNRQSYEQYF.